This T cell receptor (beta chain) emerged from a study of T-cell reconstitution after alpha-beta-depleted transplantation in children. TCRbeta library construction was performed incorporating unique molecular identifiers. TCRdb called the PCR reads again in MiXCR, with one record for every CDR3 protein. The sample consists of around 700,000 distinct CDR3 sequences, around 13% of them appearing once. The CDR3 loop spans 17 amino acids. Germline V gene sequence: CDR1 DFQATT, CDR2 SNEGSKA (reference sequence). V shed 4 bases and J shed 0 bases, with 20 bases lying between them. The source material was PBMCs, sampled before TCRalphabeta/CD19-depleted stem cell transplant. The chain uses TRBV20-1 and TRBJ2-3; no clear D. The clonotype was recovered from a girl aged 2-15 years with congenital amegakaryocytic thrombocytopenia, due to receive a stem cell transplant. The CDR3 coding sequence is TGCAGTGCTACTTGCCTTTCGGACCGGATAAGCACAGATACGCAGTATTTT. It codes for CSATCLSDRISTDTQYF.